This T cell receptor beta chain appears in the sequencing data of a study of shared clonotypes between healthy human individuals. Germline V CDR1 and CDR2: KGHSH, LQKENI. This CDR3 is 13 amino acids long. V was trimmed by 2 bases and J by 2 bases, leaving 6 bases between them. All donors were healthy HIV-negative adults lacking recent acute infections or vaccinations. The protocol was immunoSEQ multiplex PCR, while the TCRdb copy is restricted to in-frame clones and leaves out a portion. The data show about half a million clones, around 80% seen once. V and J are TRBV18 and TRBJ1-2; D call uncertain. Sequencing was carried out using PBMCs. This TCR came from a woman in her thirties or forties in good health. Some clones in this sample may be carry-over from other donors' samples. As DNA, the CDR3 is TGTGCCAGCTCACCAGAAGAAAACTATGGCTACACCTTC. It encodes CASSPEENYGYTF.